This T cell receptor beta chain was sequenced during a study of T cell responses to AZD1222 COVID-19 vaccine. General observations from the study: Baseline testing showed seropositivity in only six or seven AZD1222 recipients. Spike as a whole was targeted by vaccine-associated CD4 TCRs, dominant at 160-218 and 743-854.

Sequencing was performed with immunoSEQ multiplex PCR; in TCRdb, only in-frame clones are kept and a portion is missing. The profile shows roughly 150,000 clones, 80% to 90% of them singletons. Concerning this clone itself: Its antigen is as yet unknown.

CDR3 length: 13 residues. CDR1 and CDR2 from the germline V gene are LGHDT and YNNKEL (reference sequence). V lost 1 base to trimming and J lost 9 bases, with 12 bases between them. The sample consisted of peripheral blood, taken on day 0 of AZD1222 vaccination. The rearrangement joins TRBV3-1 (or the pseudogene TRBV3-2) to TRBJ1-2, with D maybe TRBD1 (5 bases). The clonotype comes from an adult in good health. In DNA form, the CDR3 reads TGTGCCAGCAGCCAAGGGGACGGATCTCGCTACACCTTC. This translates into CASSQGDGSRYTF.